This entry features one T cell receptor beta chain sequence. Its antigen remains unidentified. This CDR3 is 17 amino acids long. Germline V gene data show CDR1 as LGHNA and CDR2 as YSLEER. Trimming stripped 0 bases from V and 7 bases from J, with 18 bases between. Generated by immunoSEQ multiplex PCR, the TCRdb table keeps only in-frame clones and is missing some. The sample yields about 60,000 clones, approximately 80% seen once. The data were obtained in a study of a mutant IDH1 vaccine in newly diagnosed glioma. Noted time point: week 11, during vaccination. Vaccinated patients received 300 ug of mutant IDH1 20-mer peptide per dose, with topical imiquimod.

Sequenced here: PBMCs, sampled from a glioma patient whose treatment included an IDH1 peptide vaccine. This sequence was found in a man aged 25 to 40 with glioma. V usage is TRBV4-3 and J usage is TRBJ1-4; D perhaps matches TRBD1 (6 bases). CDR3 DNA sequence: TGCGCCAGCAGCCAAGACTGGGGTGGGGGCGCGAGTGAAAAACTGTTTTTT. This translates into CASSQDWGGGASEKLFF.